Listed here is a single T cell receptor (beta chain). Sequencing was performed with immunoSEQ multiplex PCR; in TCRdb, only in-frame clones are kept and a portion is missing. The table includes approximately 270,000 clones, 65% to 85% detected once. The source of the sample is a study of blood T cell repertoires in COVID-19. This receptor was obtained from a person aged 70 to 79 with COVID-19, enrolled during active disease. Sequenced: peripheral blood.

The CDR3 DNA reads TGTGCCAGCAGTCCCAGAACAGGGGGCCAGGCTTTCTTT. Its translation: CASSPRTGGQAFF. The chain is built from TRBV27 and TRBJ1-1; 9 positions agree with TRBD1. Germline lookup yields CDR1 MNHEY and CDR2 SMNVEV (reference sequence). Trimming at V came to 5 bases and at J to 11 bases, leaving 9 bases not matched to a gene. This CDR3 region has 13 residues.